The 21 T cell receptor beta chains given below trace back to one sample, sequenced in a study of T cells after yellow fever vaccination. TCRdb re-called the 5' RACE reads with MiXCR, one entry per CDR3 protein. The sample carries 300,000 to 350,000 distinct CDR3 sequences, 7% to 10% recorded once. The sequencing here drew on PBMCs, taken about 49 days after the first yellow fever vaccination. Source of these receptors: a man aged 18 to 30 who received the YFV17D yellow fever vaccine.

This clonotype was seen many times. V and J are TRBV20-1 and TRBJ1-1; possibly TRBD1 for D (5 bases). The germline V gene encodes CDR1 DFQATT and CDR2 SNEGSKA (reference sequence). The CDR3 covers 12 residues. V dropped 3 bases and J dropped 1 base, with 6 bases sitting between them. CDR3 amino acids: CSASQGNTEAFF. Here the CDR3 DNA reads TGCAGTGCTAGCCAGGGGAACACTGAAGCTTTCTTT.

The rearrangement links TRBV7-9 to TRBJ1-2; D perhaps matches TRBD1 (6 bases). This CDR3 comprises 14 residues. V was trimmed by 0 bases and J by 11 bases, leaving 16 bases between them. The V gene's germline CDR1 is SEHNR and CDR2 FQNEAQ (reference sequence). The CDR3 DNA sequence: TGTGCCAGCAGCTTAGCCGGACAGTCGCTACGGTACACCTTC. Protein product: CASSLAGQSLRYTF.

This clonotype was counted only a few times. This sequence joins TRBV12-3 or TRBV12-4 and TRBJ2-3; TRBD1 is a possible D gene (6 bases). This CDR3 is built from 14 residues. The V end lost 6 bases, the J end lost 2 bases, and 12 bases lay between the germline ends. In nucleotides, the CDR3 is TGTGCCAGCAGCGGACAGACCTTCACAGATACGCAGTATTTT. It yields the protein CASSGQTFTDTQYF.

This rearrangement joins TRBV7-2 to TRBJ2-1; 12 nucleotides agree with TRBD2. The ends lost 0 bases at V and 6 bases at J; junction bases unmatched: 6. The CDR3 is made up of 17 amino acids. Germline CDR1 SGHTA, CDR2 FQGNSA. CDR3 nucleotides: TGTGCCAGCAGCTTAGCTGCCGGACTAGCGGGGCCCAATGAGCAGTTCTTC. Translation: CASSLAAGLAGPNEQFF.

This clonotype showed up just a few times. The genes are TRBV5-1 and TRBJ1-1; weak D call: TRBD1 (6 bases). Trimming removed 1 base at V and 0 bases at J, with 10 bases between. The CDR3 extends over 15 amino acids. Germline CDR1 reads SGHRS; CDR2 reads YFSETQ. Here the CDR3 reads CASSLISGVNTEAFF. The CDR3 DNA reads as TGCGCCAGCAGCTTGATTTCAGGGGTGAACACTGAAGCTTTCTTT.

The CDR3 nucleotides read TGCGCCAGCAGCCAAGCGACAGGGGACACCAAAAACATTCAGTACTTC. This translates into CASSQATGDTKNIQYF. The gene calls are TRBV4-1 and TRBJ2-4; 8 positions match TRBD1. The germline V gene has CDR1 MGHRA and CDR2 YSYEKL. The length of the CDR3 is 16 residues. V shed 1 base, J shed 2 bases, and the junction held 4 bases outside the gene matches.

This clonotype occurred a few times. The chain recombines TRBV12-3 or TRBV12-4 with TRBJ2-7, with unresolved D. The CDR3 runs 15 residues. The V end lost 4 bases, the J end lost 1 base, and 14 bases lay between the germline ends. CDR3 sequence (DNA): TGTGCCAGCAGTTCAGATAGCCTAGATTCCTACGAGCAGTACTTC. As protein: CASSSDSLDSYEQYF.

This clonotype was seen at least ten times. This sequence joins TRBV5-1 and TRBJ2-1; D is unresolved. The V and J ends lost 5 bases and 4 bases respectively, with 16 bases between them. The germline V gene encodes CDR1 SGHRS and CDR2 YFSETQ. CDR3 length: 15 residues. CDR3 residues: CASSSLSRPYNEQFF. DNA for the CDR3: TGCGCCAGCAGTTCTTTATCCAGGCCTTACAATGAGCAGTTCTTC.

There are a few counts of this clonotype. The chain recombines TRBV20-1 with TRBJ2-1, with D unresolved. Trimming removed 3 bases at V and 1 base at J, with 10 bases between. From germline, CDR1 is DFQATT and CDR2 SNEGSKA (reference sequence). The CDR3 consists of 14 residues. CDR3 in amino acids: CSASPQRSYNEQFF. The CDR3 bases are TGCAGTGCTAGTCCCCAGAGATCCTACAATGAGCAGTTCTTC.

This clonotype was seen more than once but under ten times. This chain connects TRBV27 to TRBJ1-6, with D possibly being TRBD1 (5 bases). The CDR3 contains 15 residues. Trimming took off 7 bases at V and 6 bases at J, with 16 bases between the two ends. The V gene's germline CDR1 is MNHEY and CDR2 SMNVEV (reference sequence). CDR3 in DNA: TGTGCCAGCAAATTGATGGGGGACCTTAATTCACCCCTCCACTTT. Translating gives CASKLMGDLNSPLHF.

In this sample, this clonotype turned up once. The chain couples TRBV19 to TRBJ1-6; D possibly corresponds to TRBD1 (6 bases). Trimming shortened V by 4 bases and J by 7 bases, and 8 bases separated the two germline ends. CDR1 and CDR2 from the germline V gene are LNHDA and SQIVND (reference sequence). The CDR3 sequence is 13 residues long. The CDR3 spells CASSTQGNSPLHF. CDR3 DNA: TGTGCCAGTAGTACCCAGGGGAATTCACCCCTCCACTTT.

The CDR3 loop reads CASSQDWTGGYTF. In DNA form, the CDR3 reads TGTGCCAGCAGCCAAGATTGGACAGGAGGCTACACCTTC. The chain has TRBV14 and TRBJ1-2; TRBD1 agrees at 7 bases. This CDR3 is 13 amino acids long. CDR1 and CDR2 (germline): SGHDN, FVKESK. V lost 0 bases and J lost 8; bases outside the gene matches: 3. Complete variable domain (other parts from reference TRBV14 and TRBJ1-2): EAGVTQFPSHSVIEKGQTVTLRCDPISGHDNLYWYRRVMGKEIKFLLHFVKESKQDESGMPNNRFLAERTGGTYSTLKVQPAELEDSGVYFCASSQDWTGGYTFGSGTRLTVV.

The table lists this clonotype with a few counts. The gene calls are TRBV12-3 or TRBV12-4 and TRBJ2-5; 9 bases agree with TRBD2. This CDR3 is 15 amino acids long. With 6 bases clipped from V and 7 bases from J, the junction kept 12 bases outside the gene matches. The CDR3 is CASSPRQRGAGTQYF. The CDR3 DNA reads as TGTGCCAGCAGCCCCAGACAGCGGGGGGCCGGGACCCAGTACTTC.

This chain joins TRBV19 and TRBJ2-2; D perhaps matches TRBD1 (6 bases). V was trimmed by 5 bases and J by 3 bases, leaving 16 bases between them. This CDR3 region has 16 residues. Germline CDR1 and CDR2: LNHDA and SQIVND (reference sequence). CDR3 DNA sequence: TGTGCCAGTAGTGGCAGAACAGGGTCGGACACCGGGGAGCTGTTTTTT. Translation gives CASSGRTGSDTGELFF.

This clonotype was seen more than once but under ten times. The V call is TRBV9, the J call TRBJ2-3; possible D gene TRBD2, 7 bases. The CDR3 has 16 residues. Trimming took off 3 bases at V and 1 base at J, with 15 bases between the two ends. Germline V gene lookup returns CDR1 SGDLS and CDR2 YYNGEE. The CDR3 DNA follows: TGTGCCAGCAGCGCTCCGGGGGGCCTGGGCACAGATACGCAGTATTTT. It specifies CASSAPGGLGTDTQYF. Based on the CDR3 plus reference TRBV9 and TRBJ2-3, the full variable domain is DSGVTQTPKHLITATGQRVTLRCSPRSGDLSVYWYQQSLDQGLQFLIQYYNGEERAKGNILERFSAQQFPDLHSELNLSSLELGDSALYFCASSAPGGLGTDTQYFGPGTRLTVL.

J is TRBJ2-3 and V is TRBV18; D unresolved. V was clipped by 3 bases and J by 6 bases, with 7 bases between them. Per germline, CDR1 KGHSH and CDR2 LQKENI. CDR3 size: 12 residues. The DNA of the CDR3 is TGTGCCAGCTCACCGGATCCGGATACGCAGTATTTT. It is translated as CASSPDPDTQYF.

The chain is built from TRBV11-2 and TRBJ2-3, with 12 bases lining up with TRBD2. After removal of 1 base from V and 3 bases from J, the junction contained 11 bases not matched to a gene. CDR1 and CDR2 from the germline V gene are SGHAT and FQNNGV. This CDR3 is 19 amino acids long. CDR3 region: CASSLVVILAGGPTDTQYF. As DNA, the CDR3 is TGTGCCAGCAGCTTAGTCGTGATACTAGCGGGGGGACCGACAGATACGCAGTATTTT.

V is TRBV7-3 and J is TRBJ2-1; the D gene is possibly TRBD1 (6 bases). Deletions cut 3 bases from V and 7 bases from J, with 10 bases between. This CDR3 comprises 13 residues. CDR1 is SGHTA and CDR2 is FQGTGA in the germline V gene. The CDR3 DNA is TGTGCCAGCAGCTTCGGCAGGGGTAATGAGCAGTTCTTC. Encoded protein: CASSFGRGNEQFF.

In its sample, this clonotype was seen many times. The rearrangement uses TRBV4-3 and TRBJ2-6; D is perhaps TRBD2 (5 bases). The ends were cut back, 0 bases at V and 0 bases at J, with 6 bases in the middle. This CDR3 comprises 16 residues. Germline CDR1 and CDR2: LGHNA and YSLEER. The CDR3, as DNA: TGCGCCAGCAGCCAAGAAGGGAGCTCTGGGGCCAACGTCCTGACTTTC. It encodes CASSQEGSSGANVLTF.

In this sample, this clonotype turned up a few times. The V call is TRBV5-1, the J call TRBJ1-1; 7 bases agree with TRBD1. The J segment lost 9 bases and the V segment lost 4 bases, leaving 6 bases of the junction unmatched. This CDR3 is 12 amino acids long. Germline lookup yields CDR1 SGHRS and CDR2 YFSETQ. Here the CDR3 reads CASSPGTEKAFF. In DNA, the CDR3 is TGCGCCAGCAGCCCCGGGACAGAGAAAGCTTTCTTT.

J is TRBJ2-3 and V is TRBV28; perhaps TRBD1 as D (5 bases). CDR3 length: 15 residues. V shed 4 bases and J shed 2 bases, with 13 bases lying between them. Germline loops: CDR1 MDHEN, CDR2 SYDVKM. The DNA for the CDR3 is TGTGCCAGCAGTTCATGGACACGGTTCACAGATACGCAGTATTTT. Amino acid sequence: CASSSWTRFTDTQYF.